This T cell receptor beta chain was identified during a study of T cells in Graves' hyperthyroidism and ophthalmopathy. Study results and caveats: Most expanded thyroid clonotypes above 0.001 also appeared in blood. Model-based prediction identified ophthalmopathy a median around seven months prior to its onset.

Note on this clonotype: Antigen unknown.

RNA transcripts were the template for amplifying TCR beta CDR3 regions. The primer set for the first-round RT-PCR of the TCR CDR3 was HTBI. Via MiXCR, TCRdb re-called the multiplex PCR reads, giving one row per CDR3 protein. The data hold some 300,000 distinct CDR3 sequences, with roughly 20% observed a single time. Input material: blood. This sequence was found in a man in his forties or fifties with Graves' ophthalmopathy.

This chain's CDR3 is CASSVGQEEFYEQYF. The CDR3 coding sequence is TGTGCCAGCAGCGTAGGACAGGAAGAGTTCTACGAGCAGTACTTC. V usage is TRBV9 and J usage is TRBJ2-7; maybe TRBD1 (6 bases). Trimming left V 0 bases short and J 3 bases short, with 13 bases between. CDR1 SGDLS and CDR2 YYNGEE come from the germline V gene. The CDR3 totals 15 residues.